The rows below give T cell receptor beta chains drawn from one sample of a study of blood T cell repertoires in COVID-19. The repertoire was sequenced with immunoSEQ multiplex PCR; TCRdb's copy has only in-frame clones and lacks some. Of around 300,000 clones detected, 85% to 90% appear once; the ten largest clones hold less than 3.5%. Sequenced: peripheral blood. These receptors were obtained from a woman aged 25 to 45 with COVID-19, enrolled during active disease. Each CDR3 is given with its conserved first and last residue. Fields, in order: V gene, D gene, CDR3 protein. A D gene is named only where the DNA matches it firmly.

TRBV5-1 TRBD1 CASSANRDRVYTGELFF
TRBV10-2 TRBD2 CASSWGLATTYEQYF
TRBV5-4 TRBD2 CASSKGLAGTDTQYF
TRBV24-1 TRBD1 CATSDGQGTTYEQYF
TRBV30 . CAWSVRLVGFMNTEAFF
TRBV7-6 TRBD1 CASSLENRGPYEQYF
TRBV2 . CASRRTAYTF
TRBV7-9 TRBD1 CASSSDRLTYEQYF
TRBV19 . CASSRGAGEYGEQYF
TRBV27 TRBD1 CASSWDRGLDTEAFF
TRBV19 . CASSIGSRGNTYEQYF
TRBV5-4 . CASSLIAGFLTEAFF
TRBV3-1/TRBV3-2 . CASSHTAGGDTQYF
TRBV24-1 . CATSGLGARGANEQFF
TRBV2 . CASSEVSHRGEQFF
TRBV6-5 . CASRFGRDTEAFF
TRBV12-5 TRBD1 CASGFKTGVGGYTF
TRBV7-3 TRBD2 CASSLSGGRTYNEQFF
TRBV19 TRBD1 CASSPGTVAFSGNTIYF
TRBV24-1 . CATSDNYTLNTGELFF
TRBV9 . CASSTTALNTEAFF
TRBV6-5 . CASRDWEGGETQYF
TRBV6-1 . CASSDFVFNWEVTYEQYF
TRBV4-1 TRBD1 CASQGQGAQKLFF
TRBV28 . CASSLYAGVDYGYTF
TRBV6-1 TRBD2 CASSERQAGALGASYEQYF
TRBV19 . CASSRAAEKLFF
TRBV5-4 TRBD1 CASSPGTGDRYGYTF
TRBV19 TRBD1 CATRPRDSSYEQYF
TRBV25-1 . CASRQGSYNSPLHF
TRBV28 TRBD1 CASRRDRGGNEKLFF
TRBV6-5 TRBD2 CASSYTRTSVQETQYF
TRBV12-3/TRBV12-4 TRBD1 CASSPGQGGEQYF
TRBV19 TRBD2 CASSIAVWDDLLAGANTGELFF
TRBV29-1 . CSGGGGPLREQYF
TRBV2 . CASNSGPSTDTQYF
TRBV4-2 TRBD2 CASSQGRTSSASEQYF
TRBV5-1 TRBD1 CASSFGQGGTEAFF
TRBV4-1 TRBD2 CASSHLPMGLVNTGELFF
TRBV11-2 TRBD2 CASSLERGDSYTQYF
TRBV9 . CASSVARGAANEKLFF
TRBV2 . CASRRDSLCFF
TRBV18 TRBD1 CASSPPGQGAYEQYF
TRBV19 TRBD2 CASSIGLAGYNEQFF
TRBV19 . CASGKLNTEAFF
TRBV10-3 TRBD2 CAISEGLAGKSSTDTQYF
TRBV7-8 . CASSSLGGAQETQYF
TRBV29-1 . CSVEGSTDSSYEQYF
TRBV10-3 TRBD1 CAIGRQGTNQPQHF
TRBV5-1 . CASSLEQLDSGNTIYF
TRBV27 TRBD1 CASSSTGYSGELFF
TRBV6-1 TRBD1 CASRETGTGPMNTEAFF
TRBV14 . CASSQEVAKGGETQYF
TRBV19 . CASSIGPSGEQFF
TRBV12-3/TRBV12-4 TRBD1 CASSSGTGNGYTF